The 19 T cell receptor beta chains presented below share a single source sample, sequenced in a study of regulatory T cells in long-lasting Graves disease (dated by TCRdb to 2020 to 2022). The intended sense of this specimen's time point label: persistent/refractory GD, antithyroid drugs over 5 years with positive TRAb. RNA was extracted from PBMCs in TRIzol for both TCR sequencing and RNA sequencing. The library was made by multiplex PCR. The instrument given in TCRdb is Illumina HiSeq 4000. iRepertoire HTBI primers and Arm-PCR amplification of CDR3 regions were used to construct TCR beta libraries. TCRdb reran the public reads through fastp at Q25 and MiXCR, keeping productive beta chains. When rows share a CDR3 protein, they turn into one entry using the most common DNA and genes. This sample comprises roughly 500,000 distinct CDR3 sequences, about 22% of them detected only once. The ten largest clones capture about 7% of the sample.

The sample in question was peripheral blood mononuclear cells (PBMCs), obtained when the disease was refractory, from a patient treated with antithyroid drugs. The receptors stem from a female donor with Graves disease.

The chain carries TRBV5-4 and TRBJ1-2; tentative D call: TRBD1 (6 bases). This CDR3 contains 13 residues. Germline V CDR1 and CDR2: SGHNT, YYREEE (reference sequence). V was shortened by 2 bases and J by 8 bases, with 13 bases between the two germline ends. CDR3 nucleotide sequence: TGTGCCAGCAGCTTACTGGGGGCGGGCGGCTACACCTTC. This translates into CASSLLGAGGYTF. The full variable domain, rest sourced from reference TRBV5-4 and TRBJ1-2, is ETGVTQSPTHLIKTRGQQVTLRCSSQSGHNTVSWYQQALGQGPQFIFQYYREEENGRGNFPPRFSGLQFPNYSSELNVNALELDDSALYLCASSLLGAGGYTFGSGTRLTVV.

This clonotype was observed many times. This sequence joins TRBV7-2 and TRBJ2-7; D is perhaps TRBD2 (6 bases). Per germline, CDR1 SGHTA and CDR2 FQGNSA. The CDR3 sequence is 14 residues long. Trimming stripped 1 base from V and 2 bases from J, with 9 bases between. Written as DNA, the CDR3 is TGTGCCAGCAGCTTAGACGGGGGAGCCTACGAGCAGTACTTC. Translation gives CASSLDGGAYEQYF.

This clonotype has just a few counts. V and J are TRBV27 and TRBJ2-7; TRBD2 matches at 8 bases. With 5 bases clipped from V and 0 bases from J, the junction kept 3 bases outside the gene matches. The CDR3 runs 14 residues. The germline gives CDR1 MNHEY, CDR2 SMNVEV (reference sequence). CDR3: CASSLREGSYEQYF. The CDR3, as DNA: TGTGCCAGCAGTCTACGGGAGGGCTCCTACGAGCAGTACTTC.

The chain's CDR3 is CASRIGRPGFQETQYF. The CDR3 DNA reads TGTGCCAGCAGGATCGGGAGGCCTGGGTTTCAAGAGACCCAGTACTTC. V gene TRBV27 combines with J gene TRBJ2-5; 7 bases are shared with TRBD2. The V segment lost 6 bases and the J segment 2 bases; nucleotides outside the gene matches: 12. This CDR3 comprises 16 residues. Germline V lookup: CDR1 MNHEY, CDR2 SMNVEV (reference sequence).

The rearrangement links TRBV24-1 to TRBJ2-3, with TRBD1 matching over 9 bases. The CDR3 has 17 amino acids. The trim removed 1 base at V and 2 bases at J, leaving 6 bases unmatched. Germline loops: CDR1 KGHDR, CDR2 SFDVKD. Written as DNA, the CDR3 is TGTGCCACCAGTGATTTTGGGGGACAGGGACTCACAGATACGCAGTATTTT. This translates into CATSDFGGQGLTDTQYF.

This clonotype was detected ten times or more. The chain uses TRBV7-3 and TRBJ2-5; 8 bases agree with TRBD2. Germline V gives CDR1 SGHTA, CDR2 FQGTGA. This CDR3 spans 15 amino acids. The V segment lost 2 bases and the J segment 2 bases; nucleotides outside the gene matches: 4. The CDR3 DNA sequence: TGTGCCAGCAGCTTATCGGGGGGGGTTCAAGAGACCCAGTACTTC. The encoded protein is CASSLSGGVQETQYF.

This clonotype occurred many times. This chain uses TRBV11-2 with TRBJ2-1; 7 bases are a match to TRBD2. This CDR3 contains 11 residues. Germline CDR1 SGHAT, CDR2 FQNNGV. Unmatched junction bases numbered 3, after V lost 8 bases and J lost 8 bases. The CDR3 is CASSAGHEQFF. In DNA form, the CDR3 reads TGTGCCAGCTCAGCGGGGCATGAGCAGTTCTTC.

The chain is built from TRBV5-8 and TRBJ1-2; a weak D match, TRBD1 (6 bases). V was shortened by 0 bases and J by 8 bases, with 14 bases between the two germline ends. Germline V gene lookup returns CDR1 SGHTS and CDR2 YDEGEE. This CDR3 region has 14 residues. For the CDR3, the DNA is TGTGCCAGCAGCTTGGTAGGGGGACGGAAGGGCTACACCTTC. Amino acid sequence: CASSLVGGRKGYTF.

The gene calls are TRBV12-3 or TRBV12-4 and TRBJ1-6; D is unclear. CDR3 length: 14 amino acids. Trimming removed 6 bases at V and 7 bases at J, with 13 bases between. The CDR3 here is CASSPGWVNSPLHF. For the CDR3, the DNA is TGTGCCAGCAGCCCGGGCTGGGTGAATTCACCCCTCCACTTT.

This clonotype was counted many times. The chain recombines TRBV27 with TRBJ2-5; perhaps TRBD1 as D (6 bases). V dropped 4 bases and J dropped 5 bases, with 14 bases sitting between them. There are 14 residues in the CDR3. Germline values: CDR1 MNHEY, CDR2 SMNVEV (reference sequence). CDR3 loop: CASSWQGQGETQYF. CDR3 sequence (DNA): TGTGCCAGCAGTTGGCAGGGGCAGGGGGAGACCCAGTACTTC.

This clonotype was observed a few times. The CDR3 bases are TGTGCCAGCAGCAGGGTATTCGGGGAGCTGTTTTTT. Encoded protein: CASSRVFGELFF. The chain employs TRBV7-2 and TRBJ2-2; D call uncertain. Germline values: CDR1 SGHTA, CDR2 FQGNSA. The ends were cut back, 5 bases at V and 7 bases at J, with 8 bases in the middle. The CDR3 is 12 residues long.

CDR3 loop: CASSALGVDTEAFF. The CDR3 DNA is TGTGCCAGCAGCGCGCTAGGGGTAGACACTGAAGCTTTCTTT. The chain combines TRBV9 with TRBJ1-1; D is possibly TRBD1 (5 bases). In germline, CDR1 is SGDLS, CDR2 YYNGEE. Trimming removed 3 bases at V and 3 bases at J, with 12 bases between. The length of the CDR3 is 14 residues. Full variable domain (missing parts from reference TRBV9 and TRBJ1-1): DSGVTQTPKHLITATGQRVTLRCSPRSGDLSVYWYQQSLDQGLQFLIQYYNGEERAKGNILERFSAQQFPDLHSELNLSSLELGDSALYFCASSALGVDTEAFFGQGTRLTVV.

The V and J genes are TRBV20-1 and TRBJ1-6; D remains unclear. Germline lookup yields CDR1 DFQATT and CDR2 SNEGSKA (reference sequence). The CDR3 covers 13 residues. V lost 6 bases and J lost 7, with 13 bases in between. This CDR3 reads CSAIPGSNSPLHF. CDR3 coding DNA: TGCAGTGCCATTCCGGGATCGAATTCACCCCTCCACTTT.

The chain combines TRBV10-3 with TRBJ1-5; TRBD1 might be the D (6 bases). This CDR3 has 16 amino acids. Between the trimmed V and J ends, which lost 10 bases and 1 base, there was a span of 20 bases. CDR1 and CDR2 (germline): ENHRY, SYGVKD. The CDR3 is CASMPKGGDSNQPQHF. The CDR3 DNA reads TGTGCCAGCATGCCAAAGGGGGGCGACAGCAATCAGCCCCAGCATTTT.

This clonotype was found many times. The genes are TRBV28 and TRBJ2-7; 7 bases are shared with TRBD1. The CDR3 has 17 residues. J lost 1 base, V lost 4 bases, and 13 bases had no gene match. Germline CDR1 and CDR2: MDHEN and SYDVKM. CDR3 in DNA: TGTGCCAGCAGTTCTAACCGGCCGGGACAGAGTTCCTACGAGCAGTACTTC. Amino acid sequence: CASSSNRPGQSSYEQYF.

Details on this clonotype: This may stem from a read error, because a much larger clone lies one nucleotide away. This sequence joins TRBV6-2 or TRBV6-3 and TRBJ1-2; possibly TRBD1 for D (6 bases). The germline gives CDR1 MNHEY, CDR2 SVGEGT. The CDR3 covers 12 residues. V was trimmed by 4 bases and J by 6 bases, leaving 9 bases between them. CDR3 DNA sequence: TGTGCCAGCAGTTCCCAGGGGCATGGCTACACCTTC. Translation: CASSSQGHGYTF.

The gene calls are TRBV3-1 and TRBJ1-3; D is unclear. In germline, CDR1 is LGHDT, CDR2 YNNKEL (reference sequence). The V gene lost 1 base and the J gene lost 0 bases, with 7 bases spanning the gap. The CDR3 contains 15 residues. The CDR3 spells CASSQAPVSGNTIYF. CDR3 nucleotide sequence: TGTGCCAGCAGCCAAGCTCCTGTCTCTGGAAACACCATATATTTT.

There are many counts of this clonotype. The chain recombines TRBV7-6 with TRBJ2-5, with D perhaps assigned TRBD1 or TRBD2 (5 bases each). Germline V gives CDR1 SGHVS, CDR2 FNYEAQ. This CDR3 spans 16 amino acids. V gave up 1 base and J gave up 1 base, with 13 bases separating them. The DNA for the CDR3 is TGTGCCAGCAGCTTAGTATGGGACCAGCCCCAAGAGACCCAGTACTTC. Its protein product is CASSLVWDQPQETQYF.

The J gene is TRBJ2-3, the V gene TRBV20-1, with D possibly being TRBD2 (6 bases). The germline V gene has CDR1 DFQATT and CDR2 SNEGSKA (reference sequence). V lost 5 bases, J lost 1 base, and 16 bases lay in between. This CDR3 spans 15 amino acids. The CDR3 region is CSARGDFDRTDTQYF. The CDR3 DNA sequence: TGCAGTGCTCGAGGGGACTTTGACCGCACAGATACGCAGTATTTT.